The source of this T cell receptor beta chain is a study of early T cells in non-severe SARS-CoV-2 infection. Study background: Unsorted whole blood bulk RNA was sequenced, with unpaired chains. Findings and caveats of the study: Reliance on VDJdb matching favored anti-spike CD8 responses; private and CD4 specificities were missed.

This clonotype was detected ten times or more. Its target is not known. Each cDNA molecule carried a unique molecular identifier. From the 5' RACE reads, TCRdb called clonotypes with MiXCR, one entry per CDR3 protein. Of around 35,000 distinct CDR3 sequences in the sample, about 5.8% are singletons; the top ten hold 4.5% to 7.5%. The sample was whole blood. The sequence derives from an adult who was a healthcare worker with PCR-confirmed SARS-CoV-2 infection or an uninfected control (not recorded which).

CDR3 nucleotide sequence: TGTGCCAGCAACAGACAGGGGGTGGAGACCCAGTACTTC. As protein: CASNRQGVETQYF. The chain has TRBV2 and TRBJ2-5; 9 bases align to TRBD1. The ends lost 7 bases at V and 5 bases at J; junction bases unmatched: 5. The CDR3 is made up of 13 amino acids. The germline V gene has CDR1 SNHLY and CDR2 FYNNEI.